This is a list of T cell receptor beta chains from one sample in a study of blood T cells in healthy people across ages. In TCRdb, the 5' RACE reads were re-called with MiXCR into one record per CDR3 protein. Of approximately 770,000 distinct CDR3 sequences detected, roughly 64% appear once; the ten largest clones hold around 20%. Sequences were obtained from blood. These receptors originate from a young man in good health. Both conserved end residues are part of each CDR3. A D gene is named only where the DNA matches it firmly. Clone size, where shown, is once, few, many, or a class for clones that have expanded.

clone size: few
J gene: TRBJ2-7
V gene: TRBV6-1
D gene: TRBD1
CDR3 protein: CASSRDRGHDEQYF
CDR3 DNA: TGTGCCAGCAGCAGAGACAGGGGGCACGACGAGCAGTACTTC

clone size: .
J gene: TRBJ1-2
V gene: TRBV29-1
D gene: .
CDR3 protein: CSVDLPGLRNYGYTF
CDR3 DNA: TGCAGCGTTGACCTCCCGGGGCTTAGGAACTATGGCTACACCTTC

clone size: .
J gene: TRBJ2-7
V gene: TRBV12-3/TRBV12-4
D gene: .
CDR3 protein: CASSLAGLYYEQYF
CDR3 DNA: TGTGCCAGCAGTTTGGCGGGGCTCTACTACGAGCAGTACTTC

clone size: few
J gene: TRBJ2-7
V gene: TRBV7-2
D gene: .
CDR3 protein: CASSSRPYEQYF
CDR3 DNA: TGTGCCAGCAGCTCCCGTCCCTACGAGCAGTACTTC

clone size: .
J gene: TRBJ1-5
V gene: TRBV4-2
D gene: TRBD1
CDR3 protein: CASSQVTGGSNQPQHF
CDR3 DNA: TGTGCCAGCAGCCAAGTGACAGGGGGAAGCAATCAGCCCCAGCATTTT

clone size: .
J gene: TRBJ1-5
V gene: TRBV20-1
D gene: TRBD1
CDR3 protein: CSATQSGGGNQPQHF
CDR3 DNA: TGCAGTGCTACCCAATCAGGGGGCGGCAATCAGCCCCAGCATTTT

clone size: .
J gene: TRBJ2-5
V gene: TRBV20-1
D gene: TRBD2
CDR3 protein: CSAPSGGATETQYF
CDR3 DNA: TGCAGTGCTCCCAGCGGGGGGGCCACGGAGACCCAGTACTTC

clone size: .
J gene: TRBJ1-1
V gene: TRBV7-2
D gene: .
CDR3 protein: CASTKVGGNTEAFF
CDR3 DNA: TGTGCCAGCACCAAAGTGGGGGGGAACACTGAAGCTTTCTTT

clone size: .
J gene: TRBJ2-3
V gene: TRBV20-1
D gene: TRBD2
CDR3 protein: CSAGTTLAGRVGDTQYF
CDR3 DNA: TGCAGTGCTGGCACAACCCTAGCGGGACGTGTGGGAGATACGCAGTATTTT

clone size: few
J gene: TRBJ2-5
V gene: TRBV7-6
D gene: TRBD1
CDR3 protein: CASSLAGTVGETQYF
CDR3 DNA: TGTGCCAGCAGCTTAGCGGGGACAGTCGGAGAGACCCAGTACTTC

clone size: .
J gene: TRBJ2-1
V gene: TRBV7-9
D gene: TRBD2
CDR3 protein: CASGAGAEQFF
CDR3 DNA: TGTGCCAGCGGGGCGGGAGCAGAGCAGTTCTTC

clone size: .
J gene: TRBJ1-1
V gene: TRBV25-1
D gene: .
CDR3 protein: CASSESTRAPDTEAFF
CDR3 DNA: TGTGCCAGCAGTGAATCGACGAGGGCACCCGACACTGAAGCTTTCTTT

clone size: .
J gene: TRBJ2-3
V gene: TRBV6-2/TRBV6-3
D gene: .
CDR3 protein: CASSRRSRDTQYF
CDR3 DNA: TGTGCCAGCAGTCGACGTTCCCGGGATACGCAGTATTTT

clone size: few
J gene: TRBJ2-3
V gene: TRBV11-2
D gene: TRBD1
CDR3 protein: CASSLNDRGRTDTQYF
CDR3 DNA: TGTGCCAGCAGCTTAAACGACAGGGGGAGGACAGATACGCAGTATTTT

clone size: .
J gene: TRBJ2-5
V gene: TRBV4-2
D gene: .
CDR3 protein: CASSQEGGETQYF
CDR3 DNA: TGTGCCAGCAGCCAAGAAGGGGGGGAGACCCAGTACTTC

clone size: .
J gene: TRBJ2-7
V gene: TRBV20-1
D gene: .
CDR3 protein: CSARPAGQRTYEQYF
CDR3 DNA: TGCAGTGCTAGACCGGCAGGGCAACGCACCTACGAGCAGTACTTC

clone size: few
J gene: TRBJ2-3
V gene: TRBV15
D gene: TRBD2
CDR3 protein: CATSREREPTDTQYF
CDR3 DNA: TGTGCCACCAGCAGAGAGCGGGAGCCCACAGATACGCAGTATTTT

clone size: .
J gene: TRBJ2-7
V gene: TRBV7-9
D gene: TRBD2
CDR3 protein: CASSLSGGDNYEQYF
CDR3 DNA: TGTGCCAGCAGCCTTAGCGGGGGCGATAACTACGAGCAGTACTTC

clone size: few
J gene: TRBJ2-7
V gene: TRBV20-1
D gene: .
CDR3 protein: CSASPASVYEQYF
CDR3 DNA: TGCAGTGCTAGCCCCGCTAGCGTCTACGAGCAGTACTTC

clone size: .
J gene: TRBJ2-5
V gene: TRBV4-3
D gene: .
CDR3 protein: CASSQDWGQSLKTQYF
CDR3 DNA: TGCGCCAGCAGCCAAGATTGGGGGCAGTCCTTGAAGACCCAGTACTTC

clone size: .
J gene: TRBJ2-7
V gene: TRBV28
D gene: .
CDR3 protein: CASSQEIGGSSYEQYF
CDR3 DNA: TGTGCCAGCAGTCAGGAGATCGGTGGGAGCTCCTACGAGCAGTACTTC

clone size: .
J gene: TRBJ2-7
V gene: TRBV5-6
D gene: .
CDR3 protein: CASSSPFRVGSSHEQYF
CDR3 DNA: TGTGCCAGCAGCTCCCCTTTTCGTGTTGGGTCGTCCCACGAGCAGTACTTC

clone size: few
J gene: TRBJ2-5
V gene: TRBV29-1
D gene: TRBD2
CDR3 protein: CSVAELAVNLGETQYF
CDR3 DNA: TGCAGCGTCGCTGAACTAGCGGTAAACCTGGGAGAGACCCAGTACTTC

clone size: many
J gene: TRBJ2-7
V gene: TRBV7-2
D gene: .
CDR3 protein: CASSVGTLYEQYF
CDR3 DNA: TGTGCCAGCAGCGTAGGGACTCTCTACGAGCAGTACTTC

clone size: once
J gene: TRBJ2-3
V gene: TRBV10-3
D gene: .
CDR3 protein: CAISDGASSTDTQYF
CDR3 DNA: TGTGCCATCAGTGATGGGGCTTCCAGCACAGATACGCAGTATTTT

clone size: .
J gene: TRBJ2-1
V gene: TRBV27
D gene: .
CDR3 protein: CASSPLGEVNEQFF
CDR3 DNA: TGTGCCAGCAGCCCCCTAGGAGAGGTCAATGAGCAGTTCTTC

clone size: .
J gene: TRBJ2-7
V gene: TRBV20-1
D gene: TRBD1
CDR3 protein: CSASQQGVEQYF
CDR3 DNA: TGCAGTGCTAGTCAACAGGGGGTCGAGCAGTACTTC

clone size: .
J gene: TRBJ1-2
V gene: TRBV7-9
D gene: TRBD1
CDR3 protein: CASSKTGLYGYTF
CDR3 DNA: TGTGCCAGCAGCAAGACAGGGCTCTATGGCTACACCTTC

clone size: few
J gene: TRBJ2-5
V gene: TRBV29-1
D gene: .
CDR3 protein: CSVGGLNARSQETQYF
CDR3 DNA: TGCAGCGTTGGGGGTTTAAATGCGAGATCCCAAGAGACCCAGTACTTC

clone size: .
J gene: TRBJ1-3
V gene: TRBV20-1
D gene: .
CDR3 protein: CSARARGGSSGNTIYF
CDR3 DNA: TGCAGTGCTAGAGCCCGGGGTGGCTCCTCTGGAAACACCATATATTTT

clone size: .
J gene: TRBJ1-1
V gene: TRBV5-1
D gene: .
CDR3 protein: CASSLQGPLTGAFF
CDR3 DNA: TGCGCCAGCAGCTTGCAGGGCCCCCTAACTGGAGCTTTCTTT

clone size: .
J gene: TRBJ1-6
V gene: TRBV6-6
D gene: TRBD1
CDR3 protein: CASSYGGQVNSPLHF
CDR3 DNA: TGTGCCAGCAGTTACGGTGGACAGGTTAATTCACCCCTCCACTTT

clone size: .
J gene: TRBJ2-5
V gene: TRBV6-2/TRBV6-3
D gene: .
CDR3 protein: CASRSGLLERYF
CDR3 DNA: TGTGCCAGCAGAAGCGGCCTCCTGGAGCGGTACTTC

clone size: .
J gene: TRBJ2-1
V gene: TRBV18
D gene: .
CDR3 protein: CASSPLSQGNEQFF
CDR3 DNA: TGTGCCAGCTCACCACTTAGTCAGGGCAATGAGCAGTTCTTC

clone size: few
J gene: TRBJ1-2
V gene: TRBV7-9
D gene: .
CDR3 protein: CASSLGHPQGGYTF
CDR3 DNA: TGTGCCAGCAGCTTGGGACATCCCCAGGGTGGCTACACCTTC

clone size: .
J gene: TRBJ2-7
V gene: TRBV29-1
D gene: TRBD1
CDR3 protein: CSVKHGTGSYEQYF
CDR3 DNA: TGCAGCGTTAAACACGGGACAGGGTCCTACGAGCAGTACTTC

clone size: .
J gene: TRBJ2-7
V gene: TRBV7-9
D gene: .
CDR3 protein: CASSLEETNFPPNEQYF
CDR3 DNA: TGTGCCAGCAGCTTAGAGGAGACAAACTTTCCCCCAAATGAGCAGTACTTC

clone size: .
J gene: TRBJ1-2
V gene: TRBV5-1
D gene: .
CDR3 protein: CASSLQQIDGYTF
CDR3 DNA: TGCGCCAGCAGCTTGCAACAGATAGATGGCTACACCTTC

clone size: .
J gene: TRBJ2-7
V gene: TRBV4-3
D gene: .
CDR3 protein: CASSQDRDSNYEQYF
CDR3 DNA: TGCGCCAGCAGCCAAGATCGAGACTCAAACTACGAGCAGTACTTC

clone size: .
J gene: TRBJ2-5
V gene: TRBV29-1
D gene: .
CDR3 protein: CSVGRQIQETQYF
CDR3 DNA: TGCAGCGTTGGTCGGCAGATCCAAGAGACCCAGTACTTC

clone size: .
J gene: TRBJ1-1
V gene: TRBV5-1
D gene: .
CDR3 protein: CASSRLMNTEAFF
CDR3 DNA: TGCGCCAGCTCCCGGCTTATGAACACTGAAGCTTTCTTT

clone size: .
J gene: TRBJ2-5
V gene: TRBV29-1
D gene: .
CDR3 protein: CSVKKGRGETQYF
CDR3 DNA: TGCAGCGTTAAAAAGGGTAGAGGCGAGACCCAGTACTTC

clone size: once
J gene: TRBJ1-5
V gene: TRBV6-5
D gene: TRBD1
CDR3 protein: CGSRDRGYSNQPQHF
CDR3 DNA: TGTGGCAGCCGGGACAGGGGTTATAGCAATCAGCCCCAGCATTTT

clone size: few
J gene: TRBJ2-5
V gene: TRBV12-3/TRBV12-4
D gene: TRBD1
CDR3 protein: CASSAEDRSFSYF
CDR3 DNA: TGTGCCAGCAGTGCTGAGGACAGGTCGTTTTCGTACTTC

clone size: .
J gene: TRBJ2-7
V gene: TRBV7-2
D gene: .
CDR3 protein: CASSLMSFSYEQYF
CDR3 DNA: TGTGCCAGCAGCTTAATGAGCTTTTCCTACGAGCAGTACTTC

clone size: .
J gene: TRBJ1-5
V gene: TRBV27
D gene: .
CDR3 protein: CASSLAEVGQPQHF
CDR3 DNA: TGTGCCAGCAGTTTAGCTGAAGTGGGTCAGCCCCAGCATTTT

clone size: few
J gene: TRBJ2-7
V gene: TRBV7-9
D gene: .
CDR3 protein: CASRPGHIDEQYF
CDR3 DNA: TGTGCCAGCAGGCCGGGACATATCGACGAGCAGTACTTC

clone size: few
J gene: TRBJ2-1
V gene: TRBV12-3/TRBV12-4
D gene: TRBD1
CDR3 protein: CASTLRTGGMDNEQFF
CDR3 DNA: TGTGCCAGCACATTAAGGACAGGGGGTATGGACAATGAGCAGTTCTTC

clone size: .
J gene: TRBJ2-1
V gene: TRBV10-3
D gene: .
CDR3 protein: CAITRDIGSYNEQFF
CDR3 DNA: TGTGCCATCACCCGGGACATCGGCTCCTACAATGAGCAGTTCTTC

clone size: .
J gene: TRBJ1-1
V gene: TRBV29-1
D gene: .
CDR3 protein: CSVEPTGMNTEAFF
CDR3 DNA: TGCAGCGTTGAACCCACAGGGATGAACACTGAAGCTTTCTTT

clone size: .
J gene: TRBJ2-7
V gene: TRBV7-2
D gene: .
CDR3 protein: CASSAGTVSYEQYF
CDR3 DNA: TGTGCCAGCAGCGCCGGGACTGTATCCTACGAGCAGTACTTC

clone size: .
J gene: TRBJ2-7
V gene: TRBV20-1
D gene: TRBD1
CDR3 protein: CSAPRQGTSYEQYF
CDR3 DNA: TGCAGTGCTCCGCGACAGGGGACCTCCTACGAGCAGTACTTC

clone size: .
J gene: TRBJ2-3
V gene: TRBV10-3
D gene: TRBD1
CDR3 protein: CAISTGTGRYDTQYF
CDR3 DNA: TGTGCCATCTCAACCGGGACAGGGAGATACGATACGCAGTATTTT

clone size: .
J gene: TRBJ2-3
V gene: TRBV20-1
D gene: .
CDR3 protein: CSARGRRPSFDTQYF
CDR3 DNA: TGCAGTGCTAGAGGAAGAAGACCTAGCTTTGATACGCAGTATTTT

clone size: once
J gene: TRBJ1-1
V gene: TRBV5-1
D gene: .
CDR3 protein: CASLARENTEAFF
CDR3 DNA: TGCGCCAGCCTTGCGAGGGAGAACACTGAAGCTTTCTTT

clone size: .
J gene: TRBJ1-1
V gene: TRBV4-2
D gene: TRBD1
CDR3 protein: CASSQDGGLRTGGPGAEAFF
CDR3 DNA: TGTGCCAGCAGCCAAGATGGAGGATTAAGGACAGGGGGCCCAGGGGCTGAAGCTTTCTTT

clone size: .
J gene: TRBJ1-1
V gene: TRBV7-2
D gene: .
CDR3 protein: CASSGQRVYEAFF
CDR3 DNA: TGTGCCAGCAGCGGACAGAGAGTATATGAAGCTTTCTTT